The 13 T cell receptor beta chains presented below share a single source sample, sequenced in a study of T cell responses to AZD1222 COVID-19 vaccine (dated by TCRdb to 2020 to 2023). The time point label for this specimen denotes: about 28 days (+/-7) after the second vaccine dose. According to the study, the label for this sample's treatment or condition signals: meningococcal conjugate vaccine given as trial control. Libraries were made using the immunoSEQ multiplex PCR assay. TCRdb holds this immuneACCESS table with in-frame rearrangements only. Some clones are missing; in checked studies, unresolved V genes explain under half, and the rest has no known cause. The sample records tens of thousands of clones, around 90% of which are singletons. 26% of the sample belongs to the ten largest clones. The sequenced sample was peripheral blood, obtained 28 days after the second dose of the MenACWY control vaccine. The receptors were gathered from an adult who received the MenACWY meningococcal vaccine as a control.

The J gene is TRBJ1-1, the V gene TRBV25-1; D possibly corresponds to TRBD1 (5 bases). Germline assignment: CDR1 MGHDK and CDR2 SYGVNS. Trimming removed 1 base from V and 4 bases from J, with 10 bases in between. The CDR3 totals 14 residues. The CDR3: CASSELGGGTEAFF. Here the CDR3 DNA reads TGTGCCAGCAGTGAATTGGGGGGGGGCACTGAAGCTTTCTTT.

This clone has only one observation. The rearrangement uses TRBV6-5 and TRBJ1-1; 8 bases agree with TRBD1. CDR1 is MNHEY and CDR2 is SVGAGI in the germline V gene. V was clipped by 4 bases and J by 1 base; unmatched bases: 5. The CDR3 extends over 15 amino acids. The chain's CDR3 is CASSFGQGWNTEAFF. CDR3 coding DNA: TGTGCCAGCAGTTTCGGACAGGGATGGAACACTGAAGCTTTCTTT.

This rearrangement joins TRBV10-2 to TRBJ1-2; D not certain. With 2 bases removed from V and 7 bases from J, the gap between germline ends came to 11 bases. Germline V gene lookup returns CDR1 WSHSY and CDR2 SAAADI. The CDR3 covers 13 residues. The CDR3 coding sequence is TGCGCCAGCAGTGAGGGCAGTCCGCGTGGCTACACCTTC. Translating it yields CASSEGSPRGYTF.

The chain has TRBV9 and TRBJ2-3; 9 nucleotides align to TRBD2. The V segment lost 0 bases and the J segment 0 bases; nucleotides outside the gene matches: 5. The CDR3 consists of 17 residues. Germline V gene sequence: CDR1 SGDLS, CDR2 YYNGEE. CDR3 residues: CASSVGSGRTSTDTQYF. As DNA, the CDR3 is TGTGCCAGCAGCGTAGGAAGCGGGAGGACTAGCACAGATACGCAGTATTTT. Using reference TRBV9 and TRBJ2-3 for the parts outside the CDR3, the full variable domain is DSGVTQTPKHLITATGQRVTLRCSPRSGDLSVYWYQQSLDQGLQFLIQYYNGEERAKGNILERFSAQQFPDLHSELNLSSLELGDSALYFCASSVGSGRTSTDTQYFGPGTRLTVL.

V usage is TRBV27 and J usage is TRBJ2-7; D might be TRBD1 (6 bases). Germline V gene data show CDR1 as MNHEY and CDR2 as SMNVEV (reference sequence). This CDR3 contains 16 residues. V shed 5 bases and J shed 1 base, with 18 bases lying between them. The CDR3 reads CASSGEPGTLSYEQYF. The CDR3 DNA sequence: TGTGCCAGCAGTGGCGAACCCGGGACACTTTCCTACGAGCAGTACTTC.

The V and J genes are TRBV7-9 and TRBJ2-7; 8 bases map to TRBD2. The V gene's germline CDR1 is SEHNR and CDR2 FQNEAQ (reference sequence). This CDR3 spans 14 amino acids. V gave up 5 bases and J gave up 7 bases; unmatched junction bases: 10. The CDR3 DNA follows: TGTGCCAGCAGCCCAGTAGCGGGAACTTATGAGCAGTACTTC. As protein: CASSPVAGTYEQYF.

CDR3 residues: CASSYRFNYGYTF. DNA for the CDR3: TGTGCCAGCAGTTACAGATTTAACTATGGCTACACCTTC. This chain links TRBV2 with TRBJ1-2; no clear D. Trimming left V 5 bases short and J 1 base short, with 8 bases between. The CDR3 consists of 13 residues. Germline CDR1 SNHLY, CDR2 FYNNEI.

The rearrangement links TRBV20-1 to TRBJ2-3; weak D call: TRBD1 (6 bases). The V end lost 3 bases, the J end lost 4 bases, and 14 bases lay between the germline ends. The germline gives CDR1 DFQATT, CDR2 SNEGSKA (reference sequence). This CDR3 contains 14 residues. CDR3 amino acids: CSASRTVNSDTQYF. CDR3 nucleotide sequence: TGCAGTGCTAGTCGGACAGTCAATTCAGATACGCAGTATTTT.

This clone was observed a handful of times. This chain connects TRBV27 to TRBJ2-7; 8 positions agree with TRBD1. Germline assignment: CDR1 MNHEY and CDR2 SMNVEV (reference sequence). The CDR3 length is 14 residues. V was clipped by 5 bases and J by 2 bases; unmatched bases: 5. CDR3 sequence (DNA): TGTGCCAGCAGTCCAGGGGGCACCCCCTACGAGCAGTACTTC. Translated, it gives CASSPGGTPYEQYF.

This chain uses TRBV4-2 with TRBJ2-1; D is ambiguous. Trimming took off 0 bases at V and 6 bases at J, with 15 bases between the two ends. The germline CDR1 and CDR2 sequences are LGHNA and YNFKEQ. The CDR3 covers 16 residues. CDR3 DNA sequence: TGTGCCAGCAGCCAAGATATGACTGGAGTCGGCAATGAGCAGTTCTTC. It yields the protein CASSQDMTGVGNEQFF.

This clone was picked up one time. The rearrangement links TRBV29-1 to TRBJ2-1, with D uncertain. The CDR3 totals 13 residues. V was pared by 4 bases and J by 4 bases, with 11 bases between. Germline loops: CDR1 SQVTM, CDR2 ANQGSEA. Written as DNA, the CDR3 is TGCAGCGTTGGCGGCGGCATATACAATGAGCAGTTCTTC. This codes for CSVGGGIYNEQFF.

V is TRBV4-1 and J is TRBJ2-7; TRBD2 aligns across 8 bases. This CDR3 has 14 residues. J lost 3 bases, V lost 0 bases, and 1 base had no gene match. Germline V gene lookup returns CDR1 MGHRA and CDR2 YSYEKL. The CDR3 region is CASSQDRGGYEQYF. CDR3 nucleotides: TGCGCCAGCAGCCAAGACCGGGGGGGCTACGAGCAGTACTTC.

This clone has only one observation. This sequence joins TRBV4-2 and TRBJ2-1; the D gene could be TRBD1 or TRBD2 (5 bases each). V gave up 4 bases and J gave up 5 bases, with 18 bases separating them. Germline V gene lookup returns CDR1 LGHNA and CDR2 YNFKEQ. This CDR3 contains 16 residues. The CDR3 nucleotides read TGTGCCAGCAGCCCTGGTGGTGGGGGAACTAACAATGAGCAGTTCTTC. It specifies CASSPGGGGTNNEQFF.